This TCR beta chain originates from a study of OX40 agonist ivuxolimab in advanced cancers. Across the whole study: The drug used for patients, ivuxolimab, was an agonistic anti-OX40 (CD134) antibody. The study's findings and limits: Average numbers of expanded clones were greater in CD8+ T cells than in CD4+. The investigators did not determine what antigen specificity the expanded peripheral T cells had.

Here immunoSEQ multiplex PCR was the method, and the copy in TCRdb shows in-frame clones only, minus some. The sample includes around 150,000 clones, 85% to 95% seen only once; the top ten take just over 0.3%. This CDR3 is built from 19 residues. J was trimmed by 1 base and V by 0 bases; bases with no gene match: 13. CDR1 and CDR2 from the germline V gene are LGHNT and FRNRAP. About this clone itself: Its antigen remains unknown.

Patients with a history of autoimmune disease or on systemic immunosuppression were excluded. The source was CD4+ or CD8+ T cells sorted from blood, collected in a trial of the OX40 agonist ivuxolimab. The rearrangement links TRBV12-5 to TRBJ1-2; 8 positions match TRBD1. This clonotype was obtained from an adult with an advanced solid tumor such as melanoma, head and neck, liver or kidney cancer. The CDR3 here is CASGLVLGGRTGNNYGYTF. CDR3 in DNA: TGTGCTAGTGGTTTGGTATTAGGGGGCCGGACAGGGAATAACTATGGCTACACCTTC.